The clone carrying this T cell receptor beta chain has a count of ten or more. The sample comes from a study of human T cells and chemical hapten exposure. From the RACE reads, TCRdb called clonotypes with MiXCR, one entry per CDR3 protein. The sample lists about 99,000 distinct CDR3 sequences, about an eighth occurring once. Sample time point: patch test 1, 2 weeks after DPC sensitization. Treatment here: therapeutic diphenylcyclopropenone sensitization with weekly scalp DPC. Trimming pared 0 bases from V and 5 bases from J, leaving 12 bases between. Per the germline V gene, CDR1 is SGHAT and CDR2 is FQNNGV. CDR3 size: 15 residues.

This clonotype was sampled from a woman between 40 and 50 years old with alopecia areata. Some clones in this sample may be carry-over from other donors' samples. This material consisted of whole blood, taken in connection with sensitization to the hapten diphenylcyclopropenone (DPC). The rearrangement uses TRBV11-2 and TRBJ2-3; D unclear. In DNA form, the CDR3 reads TGTGCCAGCAGCTTAGAGATAACGGCGGAAGATACGCAGTATTTT. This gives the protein CASSLEITAEDTQYF.